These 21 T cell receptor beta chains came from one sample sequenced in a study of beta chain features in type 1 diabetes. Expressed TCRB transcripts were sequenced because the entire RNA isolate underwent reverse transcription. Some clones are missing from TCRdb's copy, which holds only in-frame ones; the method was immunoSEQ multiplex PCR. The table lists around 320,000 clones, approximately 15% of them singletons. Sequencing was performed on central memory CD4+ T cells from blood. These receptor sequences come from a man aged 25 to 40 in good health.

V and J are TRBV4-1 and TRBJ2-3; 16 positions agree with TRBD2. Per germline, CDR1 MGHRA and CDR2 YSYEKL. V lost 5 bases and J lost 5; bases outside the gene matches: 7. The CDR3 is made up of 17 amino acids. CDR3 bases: TGCGCCAGCAGCGAAACCGGGACTAGCGGGGGGGGAGATACGCAGTATTTT. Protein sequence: CASSETGTSGGGDTQYF.

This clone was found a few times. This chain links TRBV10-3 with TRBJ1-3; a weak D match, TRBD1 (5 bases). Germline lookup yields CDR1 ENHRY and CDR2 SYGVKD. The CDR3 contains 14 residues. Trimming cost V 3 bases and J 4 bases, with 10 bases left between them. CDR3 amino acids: CAISEIGEGNTIYF. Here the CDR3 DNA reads TGTGCCATCAGTGAAATAGGGGAGGGAAACACCATATATTTT.

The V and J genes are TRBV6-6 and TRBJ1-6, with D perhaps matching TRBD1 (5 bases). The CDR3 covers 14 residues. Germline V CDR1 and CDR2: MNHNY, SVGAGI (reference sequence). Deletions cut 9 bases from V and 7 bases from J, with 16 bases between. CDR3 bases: TGTGCCAGTGGCCCGGGGGAGATAAATTCACCCCTCCACTTT. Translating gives CASGPGEINSPLHF.

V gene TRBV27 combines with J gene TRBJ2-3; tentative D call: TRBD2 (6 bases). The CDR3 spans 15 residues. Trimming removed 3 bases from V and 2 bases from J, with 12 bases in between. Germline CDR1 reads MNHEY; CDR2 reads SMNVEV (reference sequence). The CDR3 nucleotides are TGTGCCAGCAGTTTGTCCGGGAGCCCCACAGATACGCAGTATTTT. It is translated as CASSLSGSPTDTQYF.

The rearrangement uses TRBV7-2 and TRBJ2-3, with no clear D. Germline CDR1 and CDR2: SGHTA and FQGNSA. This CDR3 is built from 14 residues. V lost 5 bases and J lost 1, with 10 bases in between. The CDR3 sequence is CASSPVWGTDTQYF. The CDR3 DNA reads TGTGCCAGCAGCCCGGTCTGGGGCACAGATACGCAGTATTTT. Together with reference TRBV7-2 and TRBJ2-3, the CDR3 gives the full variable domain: GAGVSQSPSNKVTEKGKDVELRCDPISGHTALYWYRQSLGQGLEFLIYFQGNSAPDKSGLPSDRFSAERTGGSVSTLTIQRTQQEDSAVYLCASSPVWGTDTQYFGPGTRLTVL.

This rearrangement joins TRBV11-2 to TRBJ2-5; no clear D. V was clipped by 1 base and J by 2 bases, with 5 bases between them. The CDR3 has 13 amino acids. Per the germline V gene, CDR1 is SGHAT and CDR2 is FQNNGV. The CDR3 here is CASSLARQETQYF. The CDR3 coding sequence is TGTGCCAGCAGCTTAGCCAGGCAAGAGACCCAGTACTTC. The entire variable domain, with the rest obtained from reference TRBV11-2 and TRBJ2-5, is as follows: EAGVAQSPRYKIIEKRQSVAFWCNPISGHATLYWYQQILGQGPKLLIQFQNNGVVDDSQLPKDRFSAERLKGVDSTLKIQPAKLEDSAVYLCASSLARQETQYFGPGTRLLVL.

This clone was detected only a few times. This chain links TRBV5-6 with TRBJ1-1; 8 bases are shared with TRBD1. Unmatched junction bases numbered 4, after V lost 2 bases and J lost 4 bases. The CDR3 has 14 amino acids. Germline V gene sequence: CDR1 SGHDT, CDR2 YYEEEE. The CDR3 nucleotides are TGTGCCAGCAGCTTAGACAGGGGTGGCACTGAAGCTTTCTTT. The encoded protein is CASSLDRGGTEAFF. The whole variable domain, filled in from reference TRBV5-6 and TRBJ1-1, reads DAGVTQSPTHLIKTRGQQVTLRCSPKSGHDTVSWYQQALGQGPQFIFQYYEEEERQRGNFPDRFSGHQFPNYSSELNVNALLLGDSALYLCASSLDRGGTEAFFGQGTRLTVV.

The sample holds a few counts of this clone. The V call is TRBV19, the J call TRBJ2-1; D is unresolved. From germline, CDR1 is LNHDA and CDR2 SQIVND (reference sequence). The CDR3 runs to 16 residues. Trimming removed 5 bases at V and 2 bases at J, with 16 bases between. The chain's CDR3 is CASSLSRARPYNEQFF. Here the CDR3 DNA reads TGTGCCAGTAGTCTAAGCCGGGCCCGACCCTACAATGAGCAGTTCTTC.

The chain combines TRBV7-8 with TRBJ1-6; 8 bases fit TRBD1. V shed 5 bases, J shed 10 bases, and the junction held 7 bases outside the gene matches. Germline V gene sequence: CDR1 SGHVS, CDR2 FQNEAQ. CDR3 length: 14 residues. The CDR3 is CASSVRGQDSPLHF. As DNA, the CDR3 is TGTGCCAGCAGCGTCAGGGGGCAGGACTCACCCCTCCACTTT.

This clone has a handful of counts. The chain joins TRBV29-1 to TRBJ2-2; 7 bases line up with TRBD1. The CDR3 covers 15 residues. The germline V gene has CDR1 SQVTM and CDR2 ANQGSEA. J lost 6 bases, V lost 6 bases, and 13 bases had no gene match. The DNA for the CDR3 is TGCAGCGTGACCGGGACAGCAGGGTATGCCGGGGAGCTGTTTTTT. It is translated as CSVTGTAGYAGELFF.

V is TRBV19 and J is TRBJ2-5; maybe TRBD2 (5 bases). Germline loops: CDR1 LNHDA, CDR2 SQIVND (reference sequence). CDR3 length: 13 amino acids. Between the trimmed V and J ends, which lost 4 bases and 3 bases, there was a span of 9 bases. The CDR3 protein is CASSTGMEETQYF. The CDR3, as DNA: TGTGCCAGTAGTACCGGGATGGAAGAGACCCAGTACTTC.

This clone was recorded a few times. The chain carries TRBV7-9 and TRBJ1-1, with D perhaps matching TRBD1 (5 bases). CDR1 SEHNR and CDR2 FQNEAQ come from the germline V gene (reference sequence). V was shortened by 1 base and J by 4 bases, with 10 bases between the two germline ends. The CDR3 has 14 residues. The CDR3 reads CASSLGGGFTEAFF. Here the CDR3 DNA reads TGTGCCAGCAGCTTAGGTGGGGGGTTCACTGAAGCTTTCTTT.

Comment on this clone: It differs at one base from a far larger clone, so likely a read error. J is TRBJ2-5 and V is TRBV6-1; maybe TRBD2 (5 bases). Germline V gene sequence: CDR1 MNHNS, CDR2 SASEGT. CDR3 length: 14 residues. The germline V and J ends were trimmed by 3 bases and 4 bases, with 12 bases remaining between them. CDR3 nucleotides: TGTGCCAGCAGTGAGTGGTCTAGCAGAGAGACCCAGTACTTC. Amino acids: CASSEWSSRETQYF.

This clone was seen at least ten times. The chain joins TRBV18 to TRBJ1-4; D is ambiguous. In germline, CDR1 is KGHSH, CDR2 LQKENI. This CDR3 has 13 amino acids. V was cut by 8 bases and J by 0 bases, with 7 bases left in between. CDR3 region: CASERATNEKLFF. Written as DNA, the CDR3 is TGTGCCAGCGAAAGGGCAACTAATGAAAAACTGTTTTTT.

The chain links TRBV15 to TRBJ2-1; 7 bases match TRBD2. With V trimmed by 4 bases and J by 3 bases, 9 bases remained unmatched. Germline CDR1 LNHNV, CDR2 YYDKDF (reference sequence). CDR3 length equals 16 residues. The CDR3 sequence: CATSTRRGSNYNEQFF. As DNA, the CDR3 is TGTGCCACCAGCACAAGGCGGGGGTCCAACTACAATGAGCAGTTCTTC.

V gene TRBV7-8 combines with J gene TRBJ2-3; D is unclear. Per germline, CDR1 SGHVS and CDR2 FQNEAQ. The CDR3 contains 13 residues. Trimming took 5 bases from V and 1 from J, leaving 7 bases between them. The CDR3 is CASSIGRTDTQYF. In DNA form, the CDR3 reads TGTGCCAGCAGCATCGGGCGCACAGATACGCAGTATTTT.

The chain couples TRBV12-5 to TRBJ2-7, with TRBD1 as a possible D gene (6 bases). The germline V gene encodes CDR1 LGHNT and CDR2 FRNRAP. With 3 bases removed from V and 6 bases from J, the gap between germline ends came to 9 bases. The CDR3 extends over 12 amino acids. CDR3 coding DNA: TGTGCTAGTGGTTTAACCAGGGGCGAGCAGTACTTC. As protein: CASGLTRGEQYF. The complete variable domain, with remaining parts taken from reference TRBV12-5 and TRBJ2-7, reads DARVTQTPRHKVTEMGQEVTMRCQPILGHNTVFWYRQTMMQGLELLAYFRNRAPLDDSGMPKDRFSAEMPDATLATLKIQPSEPRDSAVYFCASGLTRGEQYFGPGTRLTVT.

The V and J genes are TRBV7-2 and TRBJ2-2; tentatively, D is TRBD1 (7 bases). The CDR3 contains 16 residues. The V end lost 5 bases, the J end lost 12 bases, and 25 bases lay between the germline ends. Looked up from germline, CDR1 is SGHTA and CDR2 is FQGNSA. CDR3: CASSLDSRGASPKLFF. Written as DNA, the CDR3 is TGTGCCAGCAGCCTCGATAGCAGGGGGGCGTCTCCGAAGCTGTTTTTT. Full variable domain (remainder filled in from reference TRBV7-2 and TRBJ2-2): GAGVSQSPSNKVTEKGKDVELRCDPISGHTALYWYRQSLGQGLEFLIYFQGNSAPDKSGLPSDRFSAERTGGSVSTLTIQRTQQEDSAVYLCASSLDSRGASPKLFFGEGSRLTVL.

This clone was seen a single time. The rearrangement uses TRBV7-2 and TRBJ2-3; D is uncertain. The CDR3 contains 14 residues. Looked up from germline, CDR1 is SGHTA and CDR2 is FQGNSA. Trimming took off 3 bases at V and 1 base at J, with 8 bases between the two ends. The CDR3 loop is CASSFSRGTDTQYF. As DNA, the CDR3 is TGTGCCAGCAGCTTCTCCCGGGGCACAGATACGCAGTATTTT.

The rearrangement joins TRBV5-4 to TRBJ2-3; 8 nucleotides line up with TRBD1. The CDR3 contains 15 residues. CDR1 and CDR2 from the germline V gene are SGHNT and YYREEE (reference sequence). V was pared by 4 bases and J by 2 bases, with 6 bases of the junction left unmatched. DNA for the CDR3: TGTGCCAGCAGCAGGGACAGGCCTTCCACAGATACGCAGTATTTT. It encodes CASSRDRPSTDTQYF.

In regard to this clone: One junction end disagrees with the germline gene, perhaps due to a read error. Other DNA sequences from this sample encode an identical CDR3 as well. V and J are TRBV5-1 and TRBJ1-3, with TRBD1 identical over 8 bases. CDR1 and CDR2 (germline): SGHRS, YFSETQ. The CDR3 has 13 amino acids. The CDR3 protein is CASSQGAGNTIYF. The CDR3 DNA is TGCGCCAGCAGCCAGGGGGCTGGGAACACCATATATTTT.